The sequence of this T cell receptor (beta chain) was determined in a study of untreated major depressive disorder. Study observations and caveats: All top five TRBV05-01 clones per subject were private clones. Compared with controls, depressed patients showed more TRBV05-01 (Vbeta 5.1) usage in CD4+ T cells.

Assay used: immunoSEQ multiplex PCR; TCRdb lists only in-frame clones, some missing. The sample consists of some 25,000 clones, approximately 91% of them appearing once. Patient depression severity was moderate to severe. The V and J ends lost 5 bases and 0 bases respectively, with 5 bases between them. The germline CDR1 and CDR2 sequences are MNHNY and SVGAGI (reference sequence). The CDR3 runs to 13 residues. On this clone itself: The antigen remains undetermined.

The clonotype was recovered from a woman aged 25-40 years with major depressive disorder. The chain employs TRBV6-6 and TRBJ2-1; D call uncertain. The sample was CD4+ T cells from PBMCs. The CDR3 region has the DNA TGTGCCAGCAGTCTACCCTCCTACAATGAGCAGTTCTTC. It encodes CASSLPSYNEQFF.